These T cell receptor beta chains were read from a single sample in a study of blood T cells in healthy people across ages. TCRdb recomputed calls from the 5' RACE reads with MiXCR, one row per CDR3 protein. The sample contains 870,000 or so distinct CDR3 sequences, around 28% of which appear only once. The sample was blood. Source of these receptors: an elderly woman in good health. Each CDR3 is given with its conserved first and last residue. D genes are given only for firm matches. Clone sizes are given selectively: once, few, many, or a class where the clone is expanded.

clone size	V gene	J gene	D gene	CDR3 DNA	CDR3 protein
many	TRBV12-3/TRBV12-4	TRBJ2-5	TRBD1	TGTGCCAGCAGTTTCGGGACAGGGGTAGAGACCCAGTACTTC	CASSFGTGVETQYF
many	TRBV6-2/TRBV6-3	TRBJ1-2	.	TGTGCCAGCAAAACCTTAAGCCTCGAACTCAACTATGGCTACACCTTC	CASKTLSLELNYGYTF
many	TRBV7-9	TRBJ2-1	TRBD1	TGTGCCAGCAGCGCCTTAAGGGGGACAGGGGTATACAATGAGCAGTTCTTC	CASSALRGTGVYNEQFF
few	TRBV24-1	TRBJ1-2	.	TGTGCCACCAGTGACCGGGACCAACCAAGGGGGGGCTACACCTTC	CATSDRDQPRGGYTF
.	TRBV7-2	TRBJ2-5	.	TGTGCCAGCAGCTTAGCGGGGGGACACTACCAAGAGACCCAGTACTTC	CASSLAGGHYQETQYF
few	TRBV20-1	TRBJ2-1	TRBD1	TGCAGTGGACAGGGGGCCTGGAGCTCCTACAATGAGCAGTTCTTC	CSGQGAWSSYNEQFF
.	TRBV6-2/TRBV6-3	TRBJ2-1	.	TGTGCCAGCACTAACTGGGGGCGGGGGACTTACAATGAGCAGTTCTTC	CASTNWGRGTYNEQFF
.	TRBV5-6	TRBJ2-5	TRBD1	TGTGCCAGCAGTCCCGGGACAGGGGGCCTCCTTCAAGAGGCCCAGTACTTC	CASSPGTGGLLQEAQYF
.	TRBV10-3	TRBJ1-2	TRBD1	TGTGCCATCAGCAAAAGACCGGGACAGGCATATGGCTACACCTTC	CAISKRPGQAYGYTF
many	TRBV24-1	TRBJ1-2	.	TGTGCCACCAGTGATTTTACGGGTTCTGGCTACACCTTC	CATSDFTGSGYTF
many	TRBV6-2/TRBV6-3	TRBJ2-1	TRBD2	TGTGCCACTCTAGCGGGGGGAAGCTCCTACAATGAGCAGTTCTTC	CATLAGGSSYNEQFF
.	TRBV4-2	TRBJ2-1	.	TGTGCCAGCAGCCAAGGAACTAGCAGGGATGAGCAGTTCTTC	CASSQGTSRDEQFF
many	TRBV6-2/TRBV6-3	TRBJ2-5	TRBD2	TGTGCCAGCAGTTACCCAATTCCGGGACTAGCGGGGTTACAAGAGACCCAGTACTTC	CASSYPIPGLAGLQETQYF
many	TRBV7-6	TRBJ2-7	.	TGTGCCAGCAGCTCAACAGATTGGGGCGAGCAGTACTTC	CASSSTDWGEQYF
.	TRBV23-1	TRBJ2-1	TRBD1	TGCGCCAGCAGTCATACAGGGGATTTAGGAAATGAGCAGTTCTTC	CASSHTGDLGNEQFF
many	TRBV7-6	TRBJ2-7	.	TGTGCCAGCAGCTCAAACTATAGACCTCCCCAATTGGAGCAGTACTTC	CASSSNYRPPQLEQYF
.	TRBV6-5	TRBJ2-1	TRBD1	TGTGCCAGCAGTTACTCTCCACGACAGGGGTACAATGTGCAGTTCTTC	CASSYSPRQGYNVQFF
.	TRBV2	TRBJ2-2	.	TGTGCCAGCTGGCTTTTGCGGAACACCGGGGAGCTGTTTTTT	CASWLLRNTGELFF
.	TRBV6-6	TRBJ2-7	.	TGTGCCAGCGGATCCACTGGCCCCGACTACGAGCAGTACTTC	CASGSTGPDYEQYF
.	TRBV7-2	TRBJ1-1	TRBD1	TGTGCCAGCAGCTCGGGACAGCACATGAACACTGAAGCTTTCTTT	CASSSGQHMNTEAFF
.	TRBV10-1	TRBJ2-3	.	TGCGCCAGCAGTGGCCAGAATGGGGGGACCTCAGATACGCAGTATTTT	CASSGQNGGTSDTQYF
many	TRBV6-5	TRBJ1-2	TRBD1	TGTGCCAGCAGAAACCCGGGACAGGGGGCACAAGGCTACACCTTC	CASRNPGQGAQGYTF
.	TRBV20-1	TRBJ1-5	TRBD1	TGCAGTGCGCGTGGACAGGGGGCGGATAATCAGCCCCAGCATTTT	CSARGQGADNQPQHF